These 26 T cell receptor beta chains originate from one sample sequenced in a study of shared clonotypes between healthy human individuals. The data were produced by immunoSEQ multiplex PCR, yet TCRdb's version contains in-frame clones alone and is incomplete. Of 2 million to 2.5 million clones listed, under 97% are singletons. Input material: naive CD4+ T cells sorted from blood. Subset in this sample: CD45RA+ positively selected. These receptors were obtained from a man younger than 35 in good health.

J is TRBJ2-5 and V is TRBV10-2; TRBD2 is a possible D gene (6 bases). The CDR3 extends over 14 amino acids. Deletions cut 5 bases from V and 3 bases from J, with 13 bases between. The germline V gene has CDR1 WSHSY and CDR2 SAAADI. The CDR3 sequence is CASSRVGGKETQYF. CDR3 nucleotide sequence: TGCGCCAGCAGTAGGGTCGGAGGGAAAGAGACCCAGTACTTC.

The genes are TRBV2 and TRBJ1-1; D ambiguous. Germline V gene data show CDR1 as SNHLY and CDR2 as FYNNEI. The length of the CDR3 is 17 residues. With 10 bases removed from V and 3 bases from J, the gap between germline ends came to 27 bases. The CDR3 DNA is TGTGCCACTTCAGGTTGGACTACACGGGGTCAGGACACTGAAGCTTTCTTT. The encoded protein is CATSGWTTRGQDTEAFF.

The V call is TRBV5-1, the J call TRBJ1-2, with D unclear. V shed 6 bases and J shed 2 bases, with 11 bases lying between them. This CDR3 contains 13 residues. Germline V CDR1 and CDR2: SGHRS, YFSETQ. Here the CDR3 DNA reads TGCGCCAGCAATTTCGATCAGAACTATGGCTACACCTTC. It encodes CASNFDQNYGYTF. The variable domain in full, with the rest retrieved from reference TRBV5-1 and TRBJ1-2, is KAGVTQTPRYLIKTRGQQVTLSCSPISGHRSVSWYQQTPGQGLQFLFEYFSETQRNKGNFPGRFSGRQFSNSRSEMNVSTLELGDSALYLCASNFDQNYGYTFGSGTRLTVV.

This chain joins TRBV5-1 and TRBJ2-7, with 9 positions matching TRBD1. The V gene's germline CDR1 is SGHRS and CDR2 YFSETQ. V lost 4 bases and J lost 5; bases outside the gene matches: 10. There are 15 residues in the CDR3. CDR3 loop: CASSPGDRGRNEQYF. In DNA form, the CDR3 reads TGCGCCAGCAGCCCCGGCGACAGGGGGAGGAACGAGCAGTACTTC.

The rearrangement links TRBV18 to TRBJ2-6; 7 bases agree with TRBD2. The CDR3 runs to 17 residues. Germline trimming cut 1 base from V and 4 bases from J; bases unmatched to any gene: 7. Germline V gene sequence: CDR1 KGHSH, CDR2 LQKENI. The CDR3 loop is CASSPRLAFSGANVLTF. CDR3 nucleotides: TGTGCCAGCTCACCACGACTAGCATTTTCCGGGGCCAACGTCCTGACTTTC.

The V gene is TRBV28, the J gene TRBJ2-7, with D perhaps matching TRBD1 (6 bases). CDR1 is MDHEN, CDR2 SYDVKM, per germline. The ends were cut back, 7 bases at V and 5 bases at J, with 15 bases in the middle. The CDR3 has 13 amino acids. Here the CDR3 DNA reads TGTGCCAGCAAGGGGGTTCGGGCGCACGAGCAGTACTTC. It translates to CASKGVRAHEQYF.

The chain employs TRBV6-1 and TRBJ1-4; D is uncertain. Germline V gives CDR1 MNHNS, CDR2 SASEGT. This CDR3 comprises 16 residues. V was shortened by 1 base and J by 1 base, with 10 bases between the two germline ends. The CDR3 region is CASSEVGWGTNEKLFF. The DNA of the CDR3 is TGTGCCAGCAGTGAAGTAGGTTGGGGAACTAATGAAAAACTGTTTTTT.

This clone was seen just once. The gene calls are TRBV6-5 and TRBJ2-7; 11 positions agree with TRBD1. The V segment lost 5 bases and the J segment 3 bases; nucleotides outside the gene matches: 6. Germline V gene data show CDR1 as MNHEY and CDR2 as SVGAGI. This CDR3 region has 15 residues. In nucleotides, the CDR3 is TGTGCCAGCAGTAATCCCGGGACAGGGGGCTACGAGCAGTACTTC. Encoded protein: CASSNPGTGGYEQYF.

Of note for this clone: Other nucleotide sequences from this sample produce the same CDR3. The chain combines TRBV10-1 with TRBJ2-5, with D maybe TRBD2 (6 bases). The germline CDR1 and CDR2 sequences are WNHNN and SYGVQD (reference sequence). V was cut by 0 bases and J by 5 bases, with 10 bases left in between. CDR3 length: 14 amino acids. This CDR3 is CASSESAGRETQYF. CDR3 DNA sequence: TGCGCCAGCAGTGAGTCGGCAGGGAGGGAGACCCAGTACTTC.

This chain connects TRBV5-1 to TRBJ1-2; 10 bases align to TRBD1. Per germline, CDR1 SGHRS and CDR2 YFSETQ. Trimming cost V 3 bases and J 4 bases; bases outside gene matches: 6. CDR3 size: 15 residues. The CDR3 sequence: CASSSRDRGIYGYTF. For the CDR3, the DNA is TGCGCCAGCAGCTCCCGGGACAGGGGTATCTATGGCTACACCTTC. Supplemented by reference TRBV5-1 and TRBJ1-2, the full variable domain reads KAGVTQTPRYLIKTRGQQVTLSCSPISGHRSVSWYQQTPGQGLQFLFEYFSETQRNKGNFPGRFSGRQFSNSRSEMNVSTLELGDSALYLCASSSRDRGIYGYTFGSGTRLTVV.

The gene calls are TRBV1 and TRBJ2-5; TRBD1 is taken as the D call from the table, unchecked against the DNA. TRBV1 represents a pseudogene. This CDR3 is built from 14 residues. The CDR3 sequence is CTSRQTTGGETQYF. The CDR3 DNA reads TGCACCAGCAGACAGACAACAGGGGGGGAGACCCAGTACTTC.

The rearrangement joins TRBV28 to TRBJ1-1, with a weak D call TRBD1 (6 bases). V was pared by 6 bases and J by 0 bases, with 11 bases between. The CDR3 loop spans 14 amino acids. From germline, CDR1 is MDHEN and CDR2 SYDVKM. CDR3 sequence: CASRSWDMNTEAFF. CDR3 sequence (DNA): TGTGCCAGCAGGTCATGGGACATGAACACTGAAGCTTTCTTT.

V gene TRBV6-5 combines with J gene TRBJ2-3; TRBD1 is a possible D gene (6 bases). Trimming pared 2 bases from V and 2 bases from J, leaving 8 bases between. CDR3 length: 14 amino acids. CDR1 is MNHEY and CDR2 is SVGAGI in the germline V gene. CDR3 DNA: TGTGCCAGCAGTTACAACAGGGCCACAGATACGCAGTATTTT. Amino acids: CASSYNRATDTQYF.

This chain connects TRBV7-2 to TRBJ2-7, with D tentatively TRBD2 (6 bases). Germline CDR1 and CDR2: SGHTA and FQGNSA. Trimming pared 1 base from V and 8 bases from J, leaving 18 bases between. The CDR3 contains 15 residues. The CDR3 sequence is CASSLVGGAVDQQYF. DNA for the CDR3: TGTGCCAGCAGCTTAGTGGGCGGGGCTGTCGACCAGCAGTACTTC.

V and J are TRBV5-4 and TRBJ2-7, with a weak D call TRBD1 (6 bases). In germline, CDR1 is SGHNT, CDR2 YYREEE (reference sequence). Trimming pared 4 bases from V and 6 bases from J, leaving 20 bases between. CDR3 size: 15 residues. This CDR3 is CASSQRQVRVSEQYF. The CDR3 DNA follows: TGTGCCAGCAGCCAGCGACAGGTTAGAGTCTCCGAGCAGTACTTC.

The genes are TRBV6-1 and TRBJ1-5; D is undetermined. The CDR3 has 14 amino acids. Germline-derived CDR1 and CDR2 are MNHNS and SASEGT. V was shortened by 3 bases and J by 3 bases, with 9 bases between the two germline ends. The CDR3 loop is CASSDVFLNQPQHF. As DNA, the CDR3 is TGTGCCAGCAGTGACGTCTTCCTCAATCAGCCCCAGCATTTT.

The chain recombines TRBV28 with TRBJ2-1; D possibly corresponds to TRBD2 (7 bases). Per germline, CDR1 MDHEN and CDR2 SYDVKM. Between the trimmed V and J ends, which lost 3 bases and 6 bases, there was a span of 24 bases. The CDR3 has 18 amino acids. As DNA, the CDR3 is TGTGCCAGCAGTTTTGGGGGCGGGGGACCGGGACCCACCAATGAGCAGTTCTTC. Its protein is CASSFGGGGPGPTNEQFF.

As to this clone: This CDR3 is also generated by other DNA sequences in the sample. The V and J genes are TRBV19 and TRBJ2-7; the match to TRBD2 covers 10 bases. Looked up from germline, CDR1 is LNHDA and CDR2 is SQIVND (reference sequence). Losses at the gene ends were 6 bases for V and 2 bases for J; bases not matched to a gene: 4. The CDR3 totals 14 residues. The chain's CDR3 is CASRRTSGTYEQYF. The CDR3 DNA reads TGTGCCAGTAGGAGGACTAGCGGCACCTACGAGCAGTACTTC.

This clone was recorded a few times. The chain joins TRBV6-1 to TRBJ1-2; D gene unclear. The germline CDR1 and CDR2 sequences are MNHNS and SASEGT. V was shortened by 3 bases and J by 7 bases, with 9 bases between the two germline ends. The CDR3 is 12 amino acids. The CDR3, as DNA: TGTGCCAGCAGTGAGGGCGTATTTGGCTACACCTTC. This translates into CASSEGVFGYTF.

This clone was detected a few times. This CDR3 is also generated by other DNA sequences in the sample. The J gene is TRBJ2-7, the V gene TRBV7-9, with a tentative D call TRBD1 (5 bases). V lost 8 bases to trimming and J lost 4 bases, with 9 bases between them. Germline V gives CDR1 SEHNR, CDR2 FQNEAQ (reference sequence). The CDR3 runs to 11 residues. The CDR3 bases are TGTGCCAGCGGAAGGGGTTACGAGCAGTACTTC. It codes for CASGRGYEQYF.

The CDR3 spells CASSLGPTDRGRSYEQYF. In nucleotides, the CDR3 is TGCGCCAGCAGCTTGGGGCCTACCGACAGGGGGCGTTCTTACGAGCAGTACTTC. The V call is TRBV5-1, the J call TRBJ2-7; TRBD1 matches 10 bases. Germline V gene data show CDR1 as SGHRS and CDR2 as YFSETQ. V lost 0 bases to trimming and J lost 4 bases; unmatched junction nucleotides: 13. This CDR3 is 18 amino acids long.

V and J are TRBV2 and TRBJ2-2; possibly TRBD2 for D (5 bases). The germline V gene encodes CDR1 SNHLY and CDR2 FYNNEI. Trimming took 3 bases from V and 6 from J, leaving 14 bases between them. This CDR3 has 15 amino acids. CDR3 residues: CASSDPSVGAGELFF. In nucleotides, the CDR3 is TGTGCCAGCAGTGACCCGAGCGTCGGGGCCGGGGAGCTGTTTTTT.

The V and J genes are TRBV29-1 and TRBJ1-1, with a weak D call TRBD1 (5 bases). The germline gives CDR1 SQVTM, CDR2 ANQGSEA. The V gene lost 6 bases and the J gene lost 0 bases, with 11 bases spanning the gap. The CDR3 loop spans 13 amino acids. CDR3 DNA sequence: TGCAGCGTGAAGGGGTCCCTGAACACTGAAGCTTTCTTT. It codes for CSVKGSLNTEAFF.

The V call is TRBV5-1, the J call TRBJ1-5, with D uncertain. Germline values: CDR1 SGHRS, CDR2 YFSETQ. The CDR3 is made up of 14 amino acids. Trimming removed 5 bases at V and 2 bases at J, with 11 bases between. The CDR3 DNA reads TGCGCCAGCAGTAGAGGTGAGGGCAATCAGCCCCAGCATTTT. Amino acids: CASSRGEGNQPQHF.

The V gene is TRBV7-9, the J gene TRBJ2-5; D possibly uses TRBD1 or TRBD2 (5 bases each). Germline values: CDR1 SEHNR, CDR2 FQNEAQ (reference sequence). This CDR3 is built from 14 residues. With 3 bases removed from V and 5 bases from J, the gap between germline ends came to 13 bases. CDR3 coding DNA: TGTGCCAGCAGCTTCGGGTTGGGACGGGAGACCCAGTACTTC. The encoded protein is CASSFGLGRETQYF.

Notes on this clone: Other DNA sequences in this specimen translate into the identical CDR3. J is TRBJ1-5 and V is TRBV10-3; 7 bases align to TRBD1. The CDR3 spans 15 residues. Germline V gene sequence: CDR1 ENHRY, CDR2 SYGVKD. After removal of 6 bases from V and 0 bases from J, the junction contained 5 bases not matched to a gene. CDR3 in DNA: TGTGCCATCAGCCCGGGACAGACTAGCAATCAGCCCCAGCATTTT. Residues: CAISPGQTSNQPQHF.